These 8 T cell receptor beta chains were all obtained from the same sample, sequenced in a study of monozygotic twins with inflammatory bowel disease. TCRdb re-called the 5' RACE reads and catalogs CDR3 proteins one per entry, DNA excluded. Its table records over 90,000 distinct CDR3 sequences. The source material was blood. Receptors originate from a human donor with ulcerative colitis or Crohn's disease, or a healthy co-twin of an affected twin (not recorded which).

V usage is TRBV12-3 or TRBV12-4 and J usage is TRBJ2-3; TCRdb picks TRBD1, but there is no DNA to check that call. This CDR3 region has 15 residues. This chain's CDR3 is CASRPGGLVTDTQYF.

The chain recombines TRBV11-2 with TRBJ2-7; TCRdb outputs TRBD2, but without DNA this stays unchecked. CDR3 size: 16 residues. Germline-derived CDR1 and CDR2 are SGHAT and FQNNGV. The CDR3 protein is CASSYSGGVGIYEQYF.

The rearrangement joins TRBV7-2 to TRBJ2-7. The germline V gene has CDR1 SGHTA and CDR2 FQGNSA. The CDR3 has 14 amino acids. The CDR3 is CASSLGYSSYEQYF.

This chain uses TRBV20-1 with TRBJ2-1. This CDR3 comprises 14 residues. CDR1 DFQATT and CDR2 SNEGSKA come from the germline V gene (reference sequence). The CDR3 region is CSAGFLSSYNEQFF.

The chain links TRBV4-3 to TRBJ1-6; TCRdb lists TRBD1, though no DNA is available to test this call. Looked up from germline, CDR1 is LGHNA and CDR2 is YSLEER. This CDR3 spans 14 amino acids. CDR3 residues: CASSQGSGRSPLHF.

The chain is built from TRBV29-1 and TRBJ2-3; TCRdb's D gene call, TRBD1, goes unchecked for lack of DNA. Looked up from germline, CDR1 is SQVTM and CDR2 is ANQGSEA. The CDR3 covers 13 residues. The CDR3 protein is CSVPRGQSDTQYF.

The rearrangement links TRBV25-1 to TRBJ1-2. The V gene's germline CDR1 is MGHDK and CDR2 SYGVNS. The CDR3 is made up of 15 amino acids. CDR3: CASSSHGGPSGGYTF.

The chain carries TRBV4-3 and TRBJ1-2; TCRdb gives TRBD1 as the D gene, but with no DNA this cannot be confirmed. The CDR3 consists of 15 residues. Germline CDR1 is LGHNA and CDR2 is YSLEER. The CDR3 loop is CASSQGQGLPDGYTF.